This T cell receptor (beta chain) was captured in a study of blood T cells in healthy people across ages (dated by TCRdb to the mid-2010s). In terms of the full investigation: In model experiments, roughly one uniquely barcoded TCR beta cDNA molecule per two T cells was captured by template switching. For two donors (one aged 18 to 30 and one aged 80 or older), the study analyzed two additional independent replicas of 1 million unique cDNA reads from the same blood draw. Using deep sequencing normalized with unique cDNA molecular identifiers, the study measured how TCR beta repertoire diversity changes with age. The donors were split into four age groups: young (average around 15 years), middle-aged (about 40), aged (62) and long-lived (under 85).

This clonotype was detected only a few times. Its recognized antigen is unknown. One base away there is no much larger clone; base qualities are not given. Donors were a few dozen systemically healthy Caucasian individuals from Russia aged roughly 6 to 100 years. Each donor gave approximately 10 milliliters of peripheral blood, collected into EDTA-treated Vacutainer tubes. PBMCs were isolated by Ficoll-Paque density-gradient centrifugation, with at least 7 million obtained per sample. Total RNA, at least 6 micrograms per sample, was extracted from PBMCs with Trizol reagent. For every donor, an aliquot of PBMCs went through flow cytometry to measure the percentages of naive CD45RAhigh/CD27high T cells. Paper-wide results and their limitations: Compared with the aged group, more naive CD4+ T cells, fewer expanded clones and increased TCR diversity were shown by the long-lived group, suggesting age selection. Because profiling used bulk unsorted PBMCs, naive and antigen-experienced compartments could not be compared conclusively. A strong correlation was found between observed TCR beta diversity and the percentage of naive T cells measured by flow cytometry. Estimates of total diversity based on one million sequenced T cells were regarded as lower bounds and as underestimates. Donor CMV infection status was unknown, potentially confounding age-related changes in expanded clonotypes. As age increased, observed TCR beta diversity per million T cells dropped in a roughly linear way, and a significant reduction was already evident by age 40.

The library was obtained by 5' RACE. These reads were obtained on an Illumina HiSeq 2500. A second about 7 to 11 cycle PCR used a sample-barcoded 5' primer and a J-beta primer mix. A unique molecular identifier was introduced onto each TCR beta cDNA molecule by a template-switch 5' adaptor carrying 12 random nucleotides. Each sample yielded at least 3 million CDR3-containing paired-end reads. First-strand cDNA synthesis was performed from all RNA using the Mint cDNA synthesis kit, with priming by a TRBC-specific oligonucleotide. After uracil-DNA glycosylase treatment, a first 18-cycle PCR used universal primers M1SS and BC2_uni_R on all cDNA. Per the original workflow: For normalization, 1 million high-quality reads were randomly selected from each sample, with every read carrying a distinct molecular identifier. Reads with shared molecular identifiers were discarded instead of being binned into consensus sequences. MiTCR, set to a Q25 quality threshold and the strictest error-elimination algorithm, was used for CDR3 identification, clonotype clustering and error correction. Lower-bound total TCR beta diversity was estimated with a nonparametric unseen species model using Euler transformation. TCRdb cleaned the public reads at Q25 with fastp, built clones with MiXCR and kept in-frame beta chains. Each entry merges the rows of one CDR3 protein and shows their most common DNA and genes. Clone size and V and J calls follow TCRdb, not the original study. Within this sample are 800,000 or so distinct CDR3 sequences, with approximately 25% of them counted one time only. The leading ten clones occupy 3% to 4.5% of the sample.

The CDR3 contains 15 residues, cysteine and phenylalanine counted. Of all the DNA, just the CDR3 is kept, 45 bases in frame from base 1. These sequences were also reported in another study, on T cells of mothers and their children. The second study also describes: Nine systemically healthy Caucasian individuals served as donors, namely three mothers together with their six children. cDNA synthesis used all of the extracted RNA, with roughly 1.5 ug of RNA in each 15 ul reaction. In the second PCR, the M1S primer added sample barcodes and 2-4 random nucleotides. Over 8.5 million TCR beta CDR3 reads were obtained for each mother, and some 3.1 million reads were obtained for each child. TCR recombination output is similarly shaped by thymic selection in related and unrelated pairs, with a minor effect exerted by inherited differences. Related mother-child pairs always showed normalized repertoire overlap that was slightly higher than in unrelated mother-child pairs, though the difference was never significant. Persistent microchimeric T cell clones were not detected, at a sensitivity of roughly 100 clones per million clonotypes. To look for features that set related mother-child pairs apart from unrelated individuals, the researchers ran deep NGS to compare the TCR beta repertoires of mothers and children. The mean age was about 38 +/- 4 years for the mothers and about 10 +/- 4 years for the children. Libraries were sequenced on Illumina HiSeq 2000 with 100+100 nt paired-end reads after adapter ligation with NEBNext reagents. To avoid cross-contamination, the mother libraries and the child libraries were prepared a month apart and sequenced in separate runs. Each donor had between about 450,000 and 2,300,000 distinct TCR beta clonotypes identified. Naive TCR beta clonotypes were estimated from low-frequency clonotypes matched to each donor's FACS-determined naive share, without sorting.

The sample consisted of blood. This sequence uses TRBV12-3 or TRBV12-4 and TRBJ2-5; the D gene is perhaps TRBD1, from 6 matching bases. The DNA end is more similar to TRBJ2-1, so the J call may be wrong. The clonotype comes from a boy aged 5-17 years in good health. Read as DNA, the sequence is TGTGCCAGCAGGCCTCCAGGGGCCCGCTACAATGAGCAGTTCTTC. It specifies CASRPPGARYNEQFF.